This TCR beta chain is from a study of breast tumors, draining lymph nodes, adjacent tissues. TCRdb analysed the multiplex PCR reads with MiXCR anew, one entry per CDR3 protein. The table has approximately 190,000 distinct CDR3 sequences, 31% seen once. Details on this clonotype: The antigen remains undetermined.

The lymph nodes were axillary draining lymph nodes from breast cancer patients. Unmatched junction bases numbered 12, after V lost 4 bases and J lost 2 bases. The CDR3 sequence is 17 residues long. Germline-derived CDR1 and CDR2 are SNHLY and FYNNEI. Study observations and caveats: Tumor repertoires ranked between lymph nodes and nontumor tissue in diversity, with V and J gene preferences.

The chain uses TRBV2 and TRBJ2-5; 8 nucleotides line up with TRBD2. Sequencing was carried out using axillary lymph node tissue. The receptor was isolated from a female donor with breast cancer. Some clones in this sample may be carry-over from other donors' samples. The CDR3 here is CASSVRVASGLQETQYF. CDR3 DNA sequence: TGTGCCAGCAGTGTTCGGGTGGCTAGCGGGCTACAAGAGACCCAGTACTTC. The full variable domain, with the rest looked up from reference TRBV2 and TRBJ2-5, is EPEVTQTPSHQVTQMGQEVILRCVPISNHLYFYWYRQILGQKVEFLVSFYNNEISEKSEIFDDQFSVERPDGSNFTLKIRSTKLEDSAMYFCASSVRVASGLQETQYFGPGTRLLVL.